This T cell receptor beta chain was retrieved from a study of OX40 agonist ivuxolimab in advanced cancers. Some clones are missing from TCRdb's copy, which holds only in-frame ones; the method was immunoSEQ multiplex PCR. This table has fewer than 70,000 clones, 77% appearing once. The CDR3 loop spans 14 amino acids. V shed 4 bases and J 0 bases; nucleotides not matched to a gene: 0. Per the germline V gene, CDR1 is MNHNS and CDR2 is SASEGT. Sequencing was performed on CD4+ or CD8+ T cells sorted from blood, taken in a trial of the OX40 agonist ivuxolimab. V usage is TRBV6-1 and J usage is TRBJ1-1, with 9 bases that match TRBD1. The source of this sequence is an adult with an advanced solid tumor such as melanoma, head and neck, liver or kidney cancer. CDR3 DNA sequence: TGTGCCAGCAGTGGGGACAGGGTGAACACTGAAGCTTTCTTT. This gives the protein CASSGDRVNTEAFF.